This TCR beta chain was recorded in a study of blood T cell repertoires in COVID-19. Across the whole study: Nucleic acid was either cDNA or gDNA, and it came from T cells, B-cell-depleted T cells, or PBMCs.

Only in-frame clones appear in the TCRdb table, and some are missing; sequencing was by immunoSEQ multiplex PCR. The sample lists about 200,000 clones, around 84% occurring once. The CDR3 extends over 15 amino acids. J lost 8 bases, V lost 5 bases, and 14 bases had no gene match. CDR1 and CDR2 (germline): KGHSH, LQKENI. The source of this sequence is a woman over 75 with acute or convalescent COVID-19. Sequences were obtained from peripheral blood. This chain links TRBV18 with TRBJ1-2, with TRBD1 identical over 7 bases. The CDR3 sequence is CASSYCEEGAGGYTF. The CDR3 bases are TGTGCCAGCTCATACTGCGAGGAGGGGGCTGGGGGCTACACCTTC.